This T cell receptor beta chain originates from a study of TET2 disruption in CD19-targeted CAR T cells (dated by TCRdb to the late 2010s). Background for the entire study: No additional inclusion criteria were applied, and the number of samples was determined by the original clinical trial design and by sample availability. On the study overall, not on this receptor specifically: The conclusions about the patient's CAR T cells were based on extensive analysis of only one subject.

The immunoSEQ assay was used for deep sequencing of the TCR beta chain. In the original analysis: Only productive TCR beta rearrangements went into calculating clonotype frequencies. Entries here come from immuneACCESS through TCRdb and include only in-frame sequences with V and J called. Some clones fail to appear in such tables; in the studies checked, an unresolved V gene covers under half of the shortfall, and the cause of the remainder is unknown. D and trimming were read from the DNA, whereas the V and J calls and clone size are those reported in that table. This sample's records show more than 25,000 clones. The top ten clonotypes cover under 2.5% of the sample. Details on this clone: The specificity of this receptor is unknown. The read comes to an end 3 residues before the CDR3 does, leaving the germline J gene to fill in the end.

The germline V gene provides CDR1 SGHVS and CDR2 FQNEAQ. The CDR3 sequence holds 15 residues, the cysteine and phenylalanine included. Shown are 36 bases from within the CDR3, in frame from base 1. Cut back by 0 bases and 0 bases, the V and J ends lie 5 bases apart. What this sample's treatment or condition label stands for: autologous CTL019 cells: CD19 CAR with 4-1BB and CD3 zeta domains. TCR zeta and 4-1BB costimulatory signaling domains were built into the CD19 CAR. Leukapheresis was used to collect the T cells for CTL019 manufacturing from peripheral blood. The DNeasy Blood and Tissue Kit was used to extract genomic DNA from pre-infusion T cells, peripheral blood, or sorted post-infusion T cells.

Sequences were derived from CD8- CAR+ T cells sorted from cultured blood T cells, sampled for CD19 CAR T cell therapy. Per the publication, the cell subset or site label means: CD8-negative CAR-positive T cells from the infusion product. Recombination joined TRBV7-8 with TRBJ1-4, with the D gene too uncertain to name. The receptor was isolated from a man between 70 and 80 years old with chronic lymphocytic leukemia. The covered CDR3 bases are TGTGCCAGCAGCTTAGCCCCAGCAACTAATGAAAAA. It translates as CASSLAPATNEK. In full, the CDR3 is CASSLAPATNEKLFF.